This T cell receptor beta chain was obtained from a study of OX40 agonist ivuxolimab in advanced cancers. Looking at the study overall: Ivuxolimab was a fully human IgG2 agonistic monoclonal antibody targeting the costimulatory receptor OX40 (CD134). Intravenous ivuxolimab was administered to patients every 2 weeks at six dose levels: 0.01, 0.1, 0.3, 1.5, 3 and 10 mg/kg. Among the roughly 52 dose-escalation patients, some 20 had hepatocellular carcinoma, 15 or so melanoma, 9 renal cell carcinoma and 9 head and neck cancer. The dose-escalation cohort was roughly 80% male with a mean age of approximately 60 years, ranging from about 23 to 85. Patients were allowed to have had prior anti-PD-1, anti-PD-L1 or anti-CTLA-4 therapy, and more than 35% of the dose-escalation patients had been treated with checkpoint inhibitors. Partial responses occurred in three dose-escalation patients: two with cutaneous melanoma and one with hepatocellular carcinoma. Peripheral TCRbeta sequencing was intended to test whether TCR sequence diversity was altered and clonal T-cell expansion was caused by ivuxolimab. The paper covers the monotherapy dose-escalation part of the phase I ivuxolimab trial, which included N of about 50 patients. The research as a whole found: In partial responders in the 0.1-3.0 mg/kg groups, normalized peripheral clonal expansion was found to be among the lowest, especially among CD8+ T cells. Low levels of normalized T-cell clonal expansion were also seen in some nonresponding patients. Antigen specificity was not determined for the clonally expanded peripheral T cells. After ivuxolimab, expanded clones were on average more numerous among CD8+ T cells than among CD4+ T cells. At doses from 0.1 to 3.0 mg/kg, clonal expansion was seen in both CD4+ and CD8+ blood T cells between baseline and week 6.

From cysteine to phenylalanine, the CDR3 is 15 amino acids long. The entry retains the CDR3 DNA only, 45 bases that are in frame from base 1. V is clipped by 6 bases and J by 4 bases, and the sequence between their germline boundaries is 18 bases long. In the germline V gene, CDR1 corresponds to MNHNS and CDR2 to SASEGT. Genomic DNA was extracted from sorted cells for sequencing of the TCRbeta CDR3 region. TCRbeta CDR3 regions were sequenced using the immunoSEQ Assay. The clones in this table, taken by TCRdb from immuneACCESS, are in-frame only. Not every clone is retained; where verified, under half of the shortfall comes from an unresolved V gene, and the cause of the rest is unknown. This sample is represented by 30,000 to 40,000 clones; around three quarters of them were singletons. The top ten constitute 24% of the sample. Patients with autoimmune disease history or receiving systemic immunosuppression were excluded from the trial. In every dose cohort, peripheral blood was drawn for TCR sequencing at baseline, cycle 4 day 1, and cycle 7 day 1. Samples were obtained from an open-label, multicenter, first-in-human phase I dose-escalation trial of ivuxolimab. The trial enrolled adults with locally advanced or metastatic head and neck squamous cell, hepatocellular, melanoma or renal cell carcinoma. CD4+ and CD8+ T cells were sorted separately from peripheral blood before TCR sequencing.

With regard to this clone: Its target antigen remains unknown. Per-base qualities were not stored, and no clone one base away is much larger.

The chain links TRBV6-1 with TRBJ1-2; TRBD1 is possibly the D segment (6 matching bases). The material sequenced was CD4+ or CD8+ T cells sorted from blood, taken in a trial of the OX40 agonist ivuxolimab. This receptor was identified in an adult with an advanced solid tumor such as melanoma, head and neck, liver or kidney cancer. CDR3 region: CASSQPGADSYGYTF. The DNA sequence reads TGTGCCAGCAGCCAGCCGGGGGCGGACAGCTATGGCTACACCTTC.